The rows below give T cell receptor beta chains drawn from one sample of a study of identical twins. One entry per CDR3 protein results from TCRdb running MiXCR on the 5' RACE reads. The table records fewer than 500,000 distinct CDR3 sequences, 13% to 15% of them present only once. The sample was also linked to a second study, of yellow fever vaccine responses in identical twins.

Sequencing input: CD4+ T cells sorted from blood. The origin of the receptors is a young woman in good health. CDR3s include the opening cysteine and the closing phenylalanine or tryptophan. A D gene is named only where the DNA matches it firmly. Size values are once, few and many counts, or a class for expanded clones, and some rows have none.

J gene: TRBJ2-1; D gene: TRBD1; clone size: .; V gene: TRBV5-8; CDR3 protein: CASSVGTGSHNEQFF; CDR3 DNA: TGTGCCAGCAGCGTCGGGACAGGGTCCCACAATGAGCAGTTCTTC
J gene: TRBJ2-5; D gene: .; clone size: few; V gene: TRBV7-2; CDR3 protein: CASSPTFGLETQYF; CDR3 DNA: TGTGCCAGCAGCCCTACCTTCGGGTTAGAGACCCAGTACTTC
J gene: TRBJ2-7; D gene: TRBD2; clone size: many; V gene: TRBV12-3/TRBV12-4; CDR3 protein: CASSLVAGYEQYF; CDR3 DNA: TGTGCCAGCAGTCTCGTAGCGGGCTACGAGCAGTACTTC
J gene: TRBJ2-7; D gene: TRBD1; clone size: few; V gene: TRBV7-9; CDR3 protein: CASSFRDRSYEQYF; CDR3 DNA: TGTGCCAGCAGCTTCCGGGACAGGTCCTACGAGCAGTACTTC
J gene: TRBJ2-7; D gene: .; clone size: few; V gene: TRBV19; CDR3 protein: CASSIDHGRTSYEQYF; CDR3 DNA: TGTGCCAGTAGTATCGACCATGGGAGGACGTCCTACGAGCAGTACTTC
J gene: TRBJ2-6; D gene: .; clone size: few; V gene: TRBV28; CDR3 protein: CASRRLNRAGANVLTF; CDR3 DNA: TGTGCCAGCAGACGACTAAACAGAGCTGGGGCCAACGTCCTGACTTTC
J gene: TRBJ1-1; D gene: .; clone size: few; V gene: TRBV12-5; CDR3 protein: CASGMTHTEAFF; CDR3 DNA: TGTGCTAGTGGTATGACGCACACTGAAGCTTTCTTT
J gene: TRBJ1-4; D gene: .; clone size: .; V gene: TRBV29-1; CDR3 protein: CSVGVMEKLFF; CDR3 DNA: TGCAGCGTTGGAGTGATGGAAAAACTGTTTTTT
J gene: TRBJ2-7; D gene: .; clone size: few; V gene: TRBV20-1; CDR3 protein: CSARVIFGVTGGSFSYEQYF; CDR3 DNA: TGCAGTGCTAGAGTGATATTTGGTGTGACAGGTGGTTCTTTCTCCTACGAGCAGTACTTC
J gene: TRBJ1-5; D gene: .; clone size: .; V gene: TRBV20-1; CDR3 protein: CSARAHLDGNQPQHF; CDR3 DNA: TGCAGTGCTAGAGCACACCTGGATGGCAATCAGCCCCAGCATTTT
J gene: TRBJ2-7; D gene: TRBD2; clone size: .; V gene: TRBV12-3/TRBV12-4; CDR3 protein: CAIYRGGLAGGTPFEQYF; CDR3 DNA: TGTGCCATCTACCGTGGGGGACTAGCGGGAGGGACCCCCTTCGAGCAGTACTTC
J gene: TRBJ2-2; D gene: .; clone size: few; V gene: TRBV28; CDR3 protein: CASSLVLFRGIRNTGELFF; CDR3 DNA: TGTGCCAGCAGTTTAGTTCTTTTTAGGGGAATCAGGAACACCGGGGAGCTGTTTTTT
J gene: TRBJ2-2; D gene: TRBD1; clone size: .; V gene: TRBV20-1; CDR3 protein: CSARGGGQVTGELFF; CDR3 DNA: TGCAGTGCTAGAGGAGGCGGACAGGTCACCGGGGAGCTGTTTTTT
J gene: TRBJ2-2; D gene: TRBD1; clone size: .; V gene: TRBV5-1; CDR3 protein: CASSWTGENTGELFF; CDR3 DNA: TGCGCCAGCAGCTGGACAGGGGAGAACACCGGGGAGCTGTTTTTT
J gene: TRBJ2-7; D gene: TRBD1; clone size: few; V gene: TRBV28; CDR3 protein: CASRYRDRVNEQYF; CDR3 DNA: TGTGCCAGCAGGTACCGGGACAGGGTCAACGAGCAGTACTTC
J gene: TRBJ2-4; D gene: .; clone size: few; V gene: TRBV10-2; CDR3 protein: CASSEWVGQVAKNIQYF; CDR3 DNA: TGCGCCAGCAGTGAGTGGGTCGGCCAGGTAGCCAAAAACATTCAGTACTTC
J gene: TRBJ2-7; D gene: .; clone size: few; V gene: TRBV18; CDR3 protein: CASSPGVINEQYF; CDR3 DNA: TGTGCCAGCTCACCAGGGGTCATCAACGAGCAGTACTTC
J gene: TRBJ2-6; D gene: TRBD1; clone size: .; V gene: TRBV15; CDR3 protein: CATSRDGSRQGAGANVLTF; CDR3 DNA: TGTGCCACCAGCAGAGATGGGTCGAGACAGGGTGCTGGGGCCAACGTCCTGACTTTC
J gene: TRBJ2-2; D gene: .; clone size: few; V gene: TRBV14; CDR3 protein: CASSQFQNTGELFF; CDR3 DNA: TGTGCCAGCAGCCAATTCCAGAACACCGGGGAGCTGTTTTTT
J gene: TRBJ2-5; D gene: .; clone size: few; V gene: TRBV6-5; CDR3 protein: CASSWSYQETQYF; CDR3 DNA: TGTGCCAGCAGTTGGAGCTACCAAGAGACCCAGTACTTC
J gene: TRBJ2-3; D gene: TRBD1; clone size: .; V gene: TRBV20-1; CDR3 protein: CSARPRQGTSTDTQYF; CDR3 DNA: TGCAGTGCTAGACCTAGACAGGGGACTAGCACAGATACGCAGTATTTT
J gene: TRBJ2-3; D gene: TRBD1; clone size: few; V gene: TRBV12-3/TRBV12-4; CDR3 protein: CASSVTGAWPDTQYF; CDR3 DNA: TGTGCCAGCAGTGTGACAGGGGCTTGGCCAGATACGCAGTATTTT
J gene: TRBJ2-1; D gene: TRBD1; clone size: .; V gene: TRBV7-2; CDR3 protein: CANSLGERTGPYNEQFF; CDR3 DNA: TGTGCCAACAGCTTAGGTGAGCGGACAGGACCCTACAATGAGCAGTTCTTC
J gene: TRBJ2-3; D gene: .; clone size: .; V gene: TRBV7-3; CDR3 protein: CASSSEGGTDTQYF; CDR3 DNA: TGTGCCAGCAGCTCCGAAGGAGGGACAGATACGCAGTATTTT
J gene: TRBJ2-5; D gene: .; clone size: few; V gene: TRBV7-2; CDR3 protein: CASSLASSGRQTQYF; CDR3 DNA: TGTGCCAGCAGCTTAGCGTCGTCTGGGAGACAGACCCAGTACTTC
J gene: TRBJ2-3; D gene: TRBD2; clone size: .; V gene: TRBV12-5; CDR3 protein: CASGFQGLAGGTDTQYF; CDR3 DNA: TGTGCTAGTGGTTTCCAAGGACTAGCGGGGGGCACAGATACGCAGTATTTT
J gene: TRBJ1-1; D gene: TRBD1; clone size: few; V gene: TRBV29-1; CDR3 protein: CSGGQMGTEAFF; CDR3 DNA: TGCAGCGGGGGACAGATGGGCACTGAAGCTTTCTTT
J gene: TRBJ2-2; D gene: .; clone size: .; V gene: TRBV11-2; CDR3 protein: CASSRGRVNTGELFF; CDR3 DNA: TGTGCCAGCAGTCGGGGCAGAGTGAACACCGGGGAGCTGTTTTTT
J gene: TRBJ1-5; D gene: .; clone size: .; V gene: TRBV6-2/TRBV6-3; CDR3 protein: CASRSHRVRSNQPQHF; CDR3 DNA: TGTGCCAGCAGGAGCCACAGGGTCCGTAGCAATCAGCCCCAGCATTTT
J gene: TRBJ2-7; D gene: .; clone size: few; V gene: TRBV5-6; CDR3 protein: CASSSRRRPRLDSYEQYF; CDR3 DNA: TGTGCCAGCAGCTCCCGGCGGCGCCCCAGACTAGACTCCTACGAGCAGTACTTC
J gene: TRBJ1-1; D gene: TRBD1; clone size: .; V gene: TRBV6-5; CDR3 protein: CASSYSPRTGDKGAEAFF; CDR3 DNA: TGTGCCAGCAGTTACTCTCCCCGGACAGGGGACAAGGGCGCTGAAGCTTTCTTT
J gene: TRBJ2-6; D gene: TRBD1; clone size: few; V gene: TRBV29-1; CDR3 protein: CSVFGTGESGANVLTF; CDR3 DNA: TGCAGCGTTTTCGGGACAGGGGAGTCTGGGGCCAACGTCCTGACTTTC
J gene: TRBJ2-7; D gene: .; clone size: few; V gene: TRBV5-6; CDR3 protein: CASRRDNYEQYF; CDR3 DNA: TGTGCCAGCAGGAGGGACAACTACGAGCAGTACTTC
J gene: TRBJ2-1; D gene: .; clone size: .; V gene: TRBV7-2; CDR3 protein: CASSIEDRSYNEQFF; CDR3 DNA: TGTGCCAGCAGCATAGAGGACCGCTCCTACAATGAGCAGTTCTTC
J gene: TRBJ2-5; D gene: .; clone size: .; V gene: TRBV7-3; CDR3 protein: CASSLRAGSQETQYF; CDR3 DNA: TGTGCCAGCAGCTTAAGGGCGGGGAGCCAAGAGACCCAGTACTTC
J gene: TRBJ2-1; D gene: .; clone size: .; V gene: TRBV5-1; CDR3 protein: CASRPERLSYNEQFF; CDR3 DNA: TGCGCCAGCAGGCCGGAGCGGCTCTCCTACAATGAGCAGTTCTTC
J gene: TRBJ2-7; D gene: .; clone size: .; V gene: TRBV14; CDR3 protein: CASSQEAASYEQYF; CDR3 DNA: TGTGCCAGCAGCCAAGAGGCGGCTTCCTACGAGCAGTACTTC
J gene: TRBJ1-2; D gene: .; clone size: .; V gene: TRBV7-9; CDR3 protein: CASSSEGLAAGGYTF; CDR3 DNA: TGTGCCAGCAGCTCAGAGGGCCTGGCGGCCGGGGGCTACACCTTC
J gene: TRBJ2-2; D gene: .; clone size: .; V gene: TRBV6-2/TRBV6-3; CDR3 protein: CASSYFGGELFF; CDR3 DNA: TGTGCCAGCAGTTACTTCGGGGGGGAGCTGTTTTTT
J gene: TRBJ2-5; D gene: .; clone size: few; V gene: TRBV5-8; CDR3 protein: CASSLTGGLQETQYF; CDR3 DNA: TGTGCCAGCAGCTTAACGGGCGGACTCCAAGAGACCCAGTACTTC
J gene: TRBJ1-5; D gene: .; clone size: .; V gene: TRBV28; CDR3 protein: CASSPGRHQPQHF; CDR3 DNA: TGTGCCAGCAGTCCGGGGAGGCATCAGCCCCAGCATTTT
J gene: TRBJ2-3; D gene: TRBD2; clone size: few; V gene: TRBV7-9; CDR3 protein: CASSLLGGDTQYF; CDR3 DNA: TGTGCCAGCAGCTTATTGGGGGGGGATACGCAGTATTTT
J gene: TRBJ2-5; D gene: TRBD2; clone size: .; V gene: TRBV19; CDR3 protein: CASRRGLGGETQYF; CDR3 DNA: TGTGCCAGTAGACGCGGACTGGGGGGGGAGACCCAGTACTTC
J gene: TRBJ2-3; D gene: TRBD2; clone size: .; V gene: TRBV15; CDR3 protein: CATSRVLAGPDTQYF; CDR3 DNA: TGTGCCACCAGCAGAGTTCTAGCGGGGCCAGATACGCAGTATTTT
J gene: TRBJ2-2; D gene: .; clone size: few; V gene: TRBV28; CDR3 protein: CATREIPGELFF; CDR3 DNA: TGTGCCACCAGGGAAATTCCCGGGGAGCTGTTTTTT
J gene: TRBJ2-1; D gene: TRBD2; clone size: few; V gene: TRBV12-3/TRBV12-4; CDR3 protein: CASSFPRGGRTSGRIYNEQFF; CDR3 DNA: TGTGCCAGCAGTTTTCCCCGCGGAGGACGGACTAGCGGGAGAATCTACAATGAGCAGTTCTTC
J gene: TRBJ2-7; D gene: .; clone size: few; V gene: TRBV3-1; CDR3 protein: CASSQGVGSSSEQYF; CDR3 DNA: TGTGCCAGCAGCCAAGGAGTGGGGTCATCGTCCGAGCAGTACTTC
J gene: TRBJ2-1; D gene: TRBD2; clone size: .; V gene: TRBV7-8; CDR3 protein: CASSLEGLAGVNYNEQFF; CDR3 DNA: TGTGCCAGCAGCTTAGAGGGGCTGGCGGGAGTCAACTACAATGAGCAGTTCTTC
J gene: TRBJ2-7; D gene: .; clone size: .; V gene: TRBV29-1; CDR3 protein: CSVVTRPENGEQYF; CDR3 DNA: TGCAGCGTTGTAACGAGGCCGGAGAACGGGGAGCAGTACTTC
J gene: TRBJ2-1; D gene: TRBD2; clone size: .; V gene: TRBV15; CDR3 protein: CATSSLAGGPYNEQFF; CDR3 DNA: TGTGCCACCAGCAGCTTAGCGGGGGGGCCTTACAATGAGCAGTTCTTC
J gene: TRBJ2-2; D gene: TRBD1; clone size: many; V gene: TRBV5-6; CDR3 protein: CASSGGQRLNTGELFF; CDR3 DNA: TGTGCCAGCAGCGGGGGACAGCGTTTGAACACCGGGGAGCTGTTTTTT